The source of this T cell receptor beta chain is a study of control samples from healthy donors and cancer patients. Using immunoSEQ multiplex PCR, the repertoire was profiled, and TCRdb retains in-frame clones only, with some absent. The sample yields fewer than 200,000 clones, 90% to 95% seen once. Per the germline V gene, CDR1 is MNHNY and CDR2 is SVGAGI (reference sequence). Trimming took off 4 bases at V and 1 base at J, with 10 bases between the two ends. The CDR3 has 14 amino acids. Sequenced: blood. This TCR was sampled from a woman aged 60-75 years in good health. V and J are TRBV6-6 and TRBJ1-1; tentative D call: TRBD1 (6 bases). CDR3 sequence: CASSSSTGNTEAFF. The CDR3 coding sequence is TGTGCCAGCAGTTCATCGACAGGGAACACTGAAGCTTTCTTT.